This section outlines one T cell receptor beta chain sequence together with its context. This CDR3 region has 13 residues. The V and J ends lost 4 bases and 6 bases, in that order; junction bases with no gene match: 2. CDR1 is SGHRS, CDR2 YFSETQ, per germline. This sample is drawn from a study of blood T cell repertoires in COVID-19. Turning to the study itself: Sources were T cells, B-cell-depleted T cells, or PBMCs; the material itself was cDNA or gDNA.

Original methodology: Counts of nucleated cells, estimated from reference gene primer amplification, were obtained. Clones were read by immunoSEQ multiplex PCR, and TCRdb kept only the in-frame ones, dropping some. The V and J calls and the clone size are those of that table, but D and trimming were determined from the DNA. The sample has about 69,000 clones, around 87% seen once. The receptor was isolated from a man between 40 and 49 years old with COVID-19, enrolled during active disease. The chain carries TRBV5-1 and TRBJ1-2, with 11 nucleotides matching TRBD1. The sequencing input was peripheral blood. This CDR3 is CASSPGQGDGYTF. The CDR3 region has the DNA TGCGCCAGCAGCCCGGGACAGGGGGATGGCTACACCTTC.